This T cell receptor beta chain was documented in a study of regulatory and conventional T cells in breast cancer. CDR3 length: 16 amino acids. Germline trimming cut 4 bases from V and 2 bases from J; bases unmatched to any gene: 3. Germline CDR1 is SEHNR and CDR2 is FQNEAQ (reference sequence). TCRdb re-analysed the PCR reads in MiXCR, keeping a single row per CDR3 protein. Of hundreds of distinct CDR3 sequences in the sample, roughly half are singletons; the top ten hold roughly 16%. The V and J genes are TRBV7-9 and TRBJ2-3; 13 nucleotides line up with TRBD2. This TCR derives from a female donor with breast cancer. The sequencing sample was made of conventional T cells from blood. Written as DNA, the CDR3 is TGTGCCAGCAGCTCGGGACTAGCGGGGTCCACAGATACGCAGTATTTT. As protein: CASSSGLAGSTDTQYF.